The 5 T cell receptor beta chains given below trace back to one sample, sequenced in a study of CD8 T cells in ankylosing spondylitis. TCRdb recomputed calls from the 5' RACE reads with MiXCR, one row per CDR3 protein. The repertoire includes roughly 230,000 distinct CDR3 sequences, roughly a tenth of them detected once, and 2% to 3% sits in the top ten. The sequencing input was blood, either unsorted or a sorted T cell fraction (not recorded which). All receptors come from a male donor with ankylosing spondylitis or in good health (not recorded which).

V and J are TRBV6-2 or TRBV6-3 and TRBJ1-5, with a possible D match to TRBD1 (5 bases). This CDR3 is built from 16 residues. Trimming pared 6 bases from V and 0 bases from J, leaving 15 bases between. Germline lookup yields CDR1 MNHEY and CDR2 SVGEGT. CDR3 in amino acids: CASRDDSFHSNQPQHF. As DNA, the CDR3 is TGTGCCAGCAGGGACGACAGTTTTCATAGCAATCAGCCCCAGCATTTT.

This clonotype occurred a few times. This chain links TRBV30 with TRBJ1-1, with D perhaps matching TRBD1 (5 bases). With 0 bases removed from V and 0 bases from J, the gap between germline ends came to 11 bases. Germline values: CDR1 GTSNPN, CDR2 SVGIG (reference sequence). The CDR3 loop spans 15 amino acids. The CDR3 coding sequence is TGTGCCTGGAGTGTGCAGGGACTCATGAACACTGAAGCTTTCTTT. Its protein is CAWSVQGLMNTEAFF. Using reference TRBV30 and TRBJ1-1 for the parts outside the CDR3, the full variable domain is SQTIHQWPATLVQPVGSPLSLECTVEGTSNPNLYWYRQAAGRGLQLLFYSVGIGQISSEVPQNLSASRPQDRQFILSSKKLLLSDSGFYLCAWSVQGLMNTEAFFGQGTRLTVV.

This clonotype was counted many times. This chain links TRBV7-2 with TRBJ2-3; possible D gene TRBD1, 5 bases. V was trimmed by 3 bases and J by 1 base, leaving 8 bases between them. The CDR3 sequence is 14 residues long. Germline values: CDR1 SGHTA, CDR2 FQGNSA. Here the CDR3 reads CASSFGRGTDTQYF. The CDR3 nucleotides are TGTGCCAGCAGCTTCGGCAGGGGCACAGATACGCAGTATTTT.

The sample holds many counts of this clonotype. J is TRBJ2-1 and V is TRBV12-3 or TRBV12-4; 9 nucleotides agree with TRBD1. V was clipped by 6 bases and J by 8 bases; unmatched bases: 8. The CDR3 totals 14 residues. The CDR3 DNA is TGTGCCAGCAGACCGGGACAGGGAGTGGATGAGCAGTTCTTC. Translating gives CASRPGQGVDEQFF.

In this sample, this clonotype turned up many times. The rearrangement joins TRBV6-1 to TRBJ2-1, with 8 bases that match TRBD2. With V trimmed by 2 bases and J by 5 bases, 5 bases remained unmatched. Looked up from germline, CDR1 is MNHNS and CDR2 is SASEGT. The CDR3 has 15 amino acids. The CDR3 region is CASSESAGDHNEQFF. CDR3 nucleotide sequence: TGTGCCAGCAGTGAATCAGCGGGAGACCACAATGAGCAGTTCTTC.